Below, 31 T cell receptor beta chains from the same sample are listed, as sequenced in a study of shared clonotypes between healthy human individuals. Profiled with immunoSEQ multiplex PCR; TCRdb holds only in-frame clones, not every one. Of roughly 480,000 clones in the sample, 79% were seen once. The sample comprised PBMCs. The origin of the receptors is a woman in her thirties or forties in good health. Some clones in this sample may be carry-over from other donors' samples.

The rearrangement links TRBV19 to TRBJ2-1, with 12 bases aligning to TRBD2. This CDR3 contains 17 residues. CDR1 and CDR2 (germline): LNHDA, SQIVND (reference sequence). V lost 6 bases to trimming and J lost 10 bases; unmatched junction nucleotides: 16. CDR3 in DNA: TGTGCCAGTAGCTTTGCTGGGGCTAGCGGGAGGGCCAAGGAGCAGTTCTTC. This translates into CASSFAGASGRAKEQFF.

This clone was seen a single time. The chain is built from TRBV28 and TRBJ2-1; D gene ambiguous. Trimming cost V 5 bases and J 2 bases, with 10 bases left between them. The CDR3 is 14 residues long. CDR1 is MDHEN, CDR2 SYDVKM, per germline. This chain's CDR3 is CASSLPAPYNEQFF. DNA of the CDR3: TGTGCCAGCAGTCTCCCGGCGCCCTACAATGAGCAGTTCTTC.

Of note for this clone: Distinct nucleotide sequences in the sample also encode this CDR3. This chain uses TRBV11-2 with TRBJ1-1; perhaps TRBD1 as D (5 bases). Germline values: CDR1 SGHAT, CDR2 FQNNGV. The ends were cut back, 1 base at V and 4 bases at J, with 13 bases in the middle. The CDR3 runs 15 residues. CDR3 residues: CASSLVGQPGTEAFF. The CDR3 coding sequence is TGTGCCAGCAGCTTAGTGGGGCAGCCCGGCACTGAAGCTTTCTTT.

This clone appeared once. The CDR3 spells CASRGGLLSYEQYF. Written as DNA, the CDR3 is TGTGCCAGCAGGGGGGGACTTCTCTCCTACGAGCAGTACTTC. The chain carries TRBV6-1 and TRBJ2-7; TRBD2 is a possible D gene (6 bases). Germline CDR1 is MNHNS and CDR2 is SASEGT. There are 14 residues in the CDR3. V gave up 6 bases and J gave up 0 bases, with 12 bases separating them.

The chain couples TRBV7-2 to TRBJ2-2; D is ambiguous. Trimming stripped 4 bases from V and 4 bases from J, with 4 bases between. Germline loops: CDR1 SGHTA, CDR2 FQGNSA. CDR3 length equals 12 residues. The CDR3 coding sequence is TGTGCCAGCAGCTCCTCCACCGGGGAGCTGTTTTTT. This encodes CASSSSTGELFF.

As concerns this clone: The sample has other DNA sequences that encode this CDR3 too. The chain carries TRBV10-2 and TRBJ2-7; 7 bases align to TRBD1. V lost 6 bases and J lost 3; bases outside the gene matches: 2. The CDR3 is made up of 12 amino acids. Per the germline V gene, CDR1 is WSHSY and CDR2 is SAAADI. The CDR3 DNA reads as TGCGCCAGCAGAGGGGACAGCTACGAGCAGTACTTC. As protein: CASRGDSYEQYF.

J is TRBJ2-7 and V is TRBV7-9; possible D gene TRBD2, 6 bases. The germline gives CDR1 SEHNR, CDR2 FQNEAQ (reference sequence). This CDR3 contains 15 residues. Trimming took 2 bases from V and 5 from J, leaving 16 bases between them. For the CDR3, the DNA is TGTGCCAGCAGCTTATCACGACTAGTTGAACACGAGCAGTACTTC. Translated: CASSLSRLVEHEQYF.

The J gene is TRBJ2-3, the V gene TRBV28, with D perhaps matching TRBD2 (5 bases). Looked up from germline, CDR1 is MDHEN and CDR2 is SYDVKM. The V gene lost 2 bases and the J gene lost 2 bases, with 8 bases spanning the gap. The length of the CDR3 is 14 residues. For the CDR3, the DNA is TGTGCCAGCAGTTTAGGAGGTCCCACAGATACGCAGTATTTT. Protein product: CASSLGGPTDTQYF.

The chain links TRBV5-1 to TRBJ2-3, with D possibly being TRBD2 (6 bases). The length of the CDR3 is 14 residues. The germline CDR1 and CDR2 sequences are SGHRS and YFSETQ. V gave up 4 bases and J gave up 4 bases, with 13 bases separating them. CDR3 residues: CASSRGEVSDTQYF. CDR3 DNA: TGCGCCAGCAGCCGTGGGGAGGTTTCAGATACGCAGTATTTT. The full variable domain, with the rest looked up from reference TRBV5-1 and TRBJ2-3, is KAGVTQTPRYLIKTRGQQVTLSCSPISGHRSVSWYQQTPGQGLQFLFEYFSETQRNKGNFPGRFSGRQFSNSRSEMNVSTLELGDSALYLCASSRGEVSDTQYFGPGTRLTVL.

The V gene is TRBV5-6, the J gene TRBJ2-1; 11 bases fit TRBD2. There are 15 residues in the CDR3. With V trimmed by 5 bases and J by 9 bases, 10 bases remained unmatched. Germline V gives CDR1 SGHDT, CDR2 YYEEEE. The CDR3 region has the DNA TGTGCCAGCAGGCTGACTAGCGGGGTAAGGGGTGAGCAGTTCTTC. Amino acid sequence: CASRLTSGVRGEQFF.

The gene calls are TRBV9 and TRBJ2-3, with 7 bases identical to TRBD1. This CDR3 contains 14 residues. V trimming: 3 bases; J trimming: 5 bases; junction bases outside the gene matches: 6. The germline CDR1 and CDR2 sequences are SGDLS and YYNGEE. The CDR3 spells CASSAGQELDTQYF. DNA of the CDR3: TGTGCCAGCAGCGCCGGACAGGAGTTAGATACGCAGTATTTT.

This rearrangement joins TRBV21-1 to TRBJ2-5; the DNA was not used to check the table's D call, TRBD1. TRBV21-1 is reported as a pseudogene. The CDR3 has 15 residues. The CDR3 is CASSRTGGLGETQYF. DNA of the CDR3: TGTGCCAGCAGCCGGACAGGCGGTTTGGGAGAGACCCAGTACTTC.

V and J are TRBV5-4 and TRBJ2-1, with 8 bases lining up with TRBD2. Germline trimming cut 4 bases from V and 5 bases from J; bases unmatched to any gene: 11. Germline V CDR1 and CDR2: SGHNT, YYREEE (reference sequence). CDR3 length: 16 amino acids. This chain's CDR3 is CASSLFSGTHHNEQFF. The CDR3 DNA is TGTGCCAGCAGCCTATTTAGCGGGACTCACCACAATGAGCAGTTCTTC.

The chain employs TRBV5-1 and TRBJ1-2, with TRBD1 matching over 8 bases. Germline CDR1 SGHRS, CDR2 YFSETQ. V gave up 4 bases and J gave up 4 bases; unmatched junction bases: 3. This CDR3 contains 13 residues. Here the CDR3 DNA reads TGCGCCAGCAGCCGGGACAGGACCTATGGCTACACCTTC. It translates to CASSRDRTYGYTF.

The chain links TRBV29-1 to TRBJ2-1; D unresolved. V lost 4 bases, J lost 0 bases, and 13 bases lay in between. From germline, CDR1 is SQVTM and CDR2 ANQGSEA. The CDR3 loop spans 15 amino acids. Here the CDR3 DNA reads TGCAGCGTTGGGACGGCAGATAGCTCCTACAATGAGCAGTTCTTC. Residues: CSVGTADSSYNEQFF.

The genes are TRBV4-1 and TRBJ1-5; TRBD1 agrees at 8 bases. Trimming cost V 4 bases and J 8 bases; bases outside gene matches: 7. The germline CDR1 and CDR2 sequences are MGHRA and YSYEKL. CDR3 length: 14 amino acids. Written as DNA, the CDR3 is TGCGCCAGCAGCCCGAGACAGGGGCTGGAGCCCCAGCATTTT. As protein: CASSPRQGLEPQHF.

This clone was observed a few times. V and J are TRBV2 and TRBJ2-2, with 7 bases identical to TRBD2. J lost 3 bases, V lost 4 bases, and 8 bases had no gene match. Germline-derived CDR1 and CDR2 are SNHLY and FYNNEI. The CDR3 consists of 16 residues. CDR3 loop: CASSGWGRGDTGELFF. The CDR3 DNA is TGTGCCAGCAGTGGCTGGGGGAGGGGAGACACCGGGGAGCTGTTTTTT.

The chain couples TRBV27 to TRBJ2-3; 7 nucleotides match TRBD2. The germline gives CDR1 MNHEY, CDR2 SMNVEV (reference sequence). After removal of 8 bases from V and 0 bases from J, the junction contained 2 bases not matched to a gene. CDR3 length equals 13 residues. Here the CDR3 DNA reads TGTGCCAGCGGGGGGGTGAGCACAGATACGCAGTATTTT. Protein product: CASGGVSTDTQYF.

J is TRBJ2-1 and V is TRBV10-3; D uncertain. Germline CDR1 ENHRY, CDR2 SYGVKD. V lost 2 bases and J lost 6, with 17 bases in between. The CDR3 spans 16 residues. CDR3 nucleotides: TGTGCCATCAGTGAGATGGGTACTTTAACCTCCAATGAGCAGTTCTTC. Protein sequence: CAISEMGTLTSNEQFF.

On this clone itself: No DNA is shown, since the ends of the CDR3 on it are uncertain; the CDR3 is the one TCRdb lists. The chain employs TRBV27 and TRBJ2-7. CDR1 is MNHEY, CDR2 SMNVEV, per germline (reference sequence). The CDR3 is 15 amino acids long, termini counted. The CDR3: CASSSSGTESYEQYF.

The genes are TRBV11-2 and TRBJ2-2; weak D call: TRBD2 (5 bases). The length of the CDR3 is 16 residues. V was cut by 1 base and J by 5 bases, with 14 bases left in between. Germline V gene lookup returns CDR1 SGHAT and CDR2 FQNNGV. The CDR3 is CASSLVVSARTGELFF. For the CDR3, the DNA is TGTGCCAGCAGCTTAGTGGTTAGCGCCCGTACCGGGGAGCTGTTTTTT.

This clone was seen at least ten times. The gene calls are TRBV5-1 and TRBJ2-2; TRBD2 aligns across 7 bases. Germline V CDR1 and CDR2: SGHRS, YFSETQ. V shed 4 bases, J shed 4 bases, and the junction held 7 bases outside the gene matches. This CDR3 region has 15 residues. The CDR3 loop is CASSQTSLGTGELFF. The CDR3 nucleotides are TGCGCCAGCAGCCAGACTAGCCTCGGCACCGGGGAGCTGTTTTTT.

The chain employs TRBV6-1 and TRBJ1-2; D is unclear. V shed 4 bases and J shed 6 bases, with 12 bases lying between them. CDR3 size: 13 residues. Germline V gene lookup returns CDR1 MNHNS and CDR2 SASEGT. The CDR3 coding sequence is TGTGCCAGCAGTGCGGCCCCAAGTAATGGCTACACCTTC. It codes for CASSAAPSNGYTF.

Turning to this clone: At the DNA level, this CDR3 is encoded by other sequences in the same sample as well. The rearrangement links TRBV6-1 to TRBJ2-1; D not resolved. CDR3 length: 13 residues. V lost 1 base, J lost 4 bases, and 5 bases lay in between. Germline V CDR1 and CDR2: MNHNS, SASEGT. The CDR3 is CASSEDSYNEQFF. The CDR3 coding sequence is TGTGCCAGCAGTGAAGACTCATACAATGAGCAGTTCTTC.

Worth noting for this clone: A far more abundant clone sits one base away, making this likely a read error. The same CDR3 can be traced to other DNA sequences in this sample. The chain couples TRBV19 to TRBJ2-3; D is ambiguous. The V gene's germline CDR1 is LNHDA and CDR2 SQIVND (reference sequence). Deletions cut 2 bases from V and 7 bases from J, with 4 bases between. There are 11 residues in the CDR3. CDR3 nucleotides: TGTGCCAGTAGTATAATGAATACGCAGTATTTT. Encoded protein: CASSIMNTQYF. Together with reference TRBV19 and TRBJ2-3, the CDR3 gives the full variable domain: DGGITQSPKYLFRKEGQNVTLSCEQNLNHDAMYWYRQDPGQGLRLIYYSQIVNDFQKGDIAEGYSVSREKKESFPLTVTSAQKNPTAFYLCASSIMNTQYFGPGTRLTVL.

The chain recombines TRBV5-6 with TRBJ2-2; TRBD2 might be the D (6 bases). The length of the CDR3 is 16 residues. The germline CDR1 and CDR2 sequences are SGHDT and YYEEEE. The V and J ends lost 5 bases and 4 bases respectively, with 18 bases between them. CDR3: CASSLPGGSTTGELFF. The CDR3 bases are TGTGCCAGCAGTCTCCCCGGGGGATCGACCACCGGGGAGCTGTTTTTT.

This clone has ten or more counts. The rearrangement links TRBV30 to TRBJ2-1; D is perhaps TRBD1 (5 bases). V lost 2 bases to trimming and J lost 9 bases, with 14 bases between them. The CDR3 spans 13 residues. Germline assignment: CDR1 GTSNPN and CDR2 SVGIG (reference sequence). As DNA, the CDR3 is TGTGCCTGGAGTAGTCTTACCCAGGGTGAGCAGTTCTTC. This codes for CAWSSLTQGEQFF.

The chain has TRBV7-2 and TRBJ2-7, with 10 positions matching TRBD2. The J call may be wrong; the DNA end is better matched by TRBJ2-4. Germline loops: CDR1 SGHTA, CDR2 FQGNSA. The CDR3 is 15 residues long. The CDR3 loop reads CASSRPGTSEPIQYF. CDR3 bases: TGTGCCAGCAGCCGCCCTGGGACTAGCGAGCCCATTCAGTACTTC.

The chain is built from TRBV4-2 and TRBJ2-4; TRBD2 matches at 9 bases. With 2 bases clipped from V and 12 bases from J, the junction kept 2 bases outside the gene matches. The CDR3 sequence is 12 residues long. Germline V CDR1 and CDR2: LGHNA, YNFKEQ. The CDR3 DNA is TGTGCCAGCAGCCAACCGGGACTAGCTCAGTACTTC. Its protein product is CASSQPGLAQYF.

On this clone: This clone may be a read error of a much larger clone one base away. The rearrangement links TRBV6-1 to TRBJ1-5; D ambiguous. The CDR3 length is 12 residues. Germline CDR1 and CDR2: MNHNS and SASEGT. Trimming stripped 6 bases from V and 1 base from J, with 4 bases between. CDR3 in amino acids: CASRDSNQPQHF. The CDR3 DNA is TGTGCCAGCAGGGACAGCAATCAGCCCCAGCATTTT.

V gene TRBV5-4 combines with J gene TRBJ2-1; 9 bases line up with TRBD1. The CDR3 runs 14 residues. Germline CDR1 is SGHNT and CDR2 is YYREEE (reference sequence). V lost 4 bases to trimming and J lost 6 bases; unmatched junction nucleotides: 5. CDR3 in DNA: TGTGCCAGCAGCCCCGGGACAGGGACCAATGAGCAGTTCTTC. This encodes CASSPGTGTNEQFF.